These 21 T cell receptor beta chains were all obtained from the same sample, sequenced in a study of blood T cell repertoires in COVID-19 (dated by TCRdb to 2020 to 2021). Library method: the immunoSEQ multiplex PCR assay. In its TCRdb copy, this immuneACCESS table keeps in-frame sequences only and misses some clones. Where compared with another copy, unresolved V genes explain less than half of these, and the others have no known cause. In all, the sample holds just over 350,000 clones, and 65% to 90% of those were seen once. The ten most abundant clones make up under 8.5% of the sample. Sequencing was done on a sample of peripheral blood. Source of these receptors: a woman aged 60 to 75 with COVID-19, enrolled during active disease.

The V call is TRBV30, the J call TRBJ2-5; tentatively, D is TRBD2 (6 bases). Germline-derived CDR1 and CDR2 are GTSNPN and SVGIG (reference sequence). The CDR3 is made up of 15 amino acids. V was pared by 0 bases and J by 7 bases, with 18 bases between. Written as DNA, the CDR3 is TGTGCCTGGAGTGTATTAAGGGGATCCGGGGGGACCCAGTACTTC. As protein: CAWSVLRGSGGTQYF.

The chain employs TRBV6-1 and TRBJ1-3, with D possibly TRBD1 on 5 matching bases. The germline V gene has CDR1 MNHNS and CDR2 SASEGT. The CDR3 length is 15 residues. V shed 2 bases and J shed 5 bases, with 13 bases lying between them. The CDR3 is CASSEMGRVRNTIYF. The DNA for the CDR3 is TGTGCCAGCAGTGAAATGGGCAGGGTTAGAAACACCATATATTTT.

The chain recombines TRBV7-2 with TRBJ1-5; TRBD1 is a possible D gene (6 bases). CDR3 length: 13 amino acids. The V gene lost 5 bases and the J gene lost 8 bases, with 13 bases spanning the gap. The germline V gene encodes CDR1 SGHTA and CDR2 FQGNSA. Here the CDR3 reads CASSNRGGEPQHF. CDR3 DNA: TGTGCCAGCAGCAACCGTGGGGGCGAGCCCCAGCATTTT.

The chain combines TRBV15 with TRBJ2-5; D gene uncertain. Trimming stripped 0 bases from V and 7 bases from J, with 6 bases between. CDR1 LNHNV and CDR2 YYDKDF come from the germline V gene (reference sequence). CDR3 length: 12 residues. CDR3 sequence: CATSRDISTQYF. For the CDR3, the DNA is TGTGCCACCAGCAGAGATATATCGACCCAGTACTTC.

The rearrangement uses TRBV6-5 and TRBJ2-7; 9 nucleotides align to TRBD1. The CDR3 extends over 13 amino acids. Germline V gene data show CDR1 as MNHEY and CDR2 as SVGAGI. The V gene end was trimmed by 2 bases and the J gene end by 7 bases; junction bases not matched to a gene: 3. The CDR3 DNA reads TGTGCCAGCAGTTACGGGACAGGGAGGGAGCAGTACTTC. Translated: CASSYGTGREQYF.

This clone showed up just a few times. This chain joins TRBV9 and TRBJ2-3; 10 bases are shared with TRBD2. The ends lost 4 bases at V and 1 base at J; junction bases unmatched: 6. Germline CDR1 reads SGDLS; CDR2 reads YYNGEE. The CDR3 contains 16 residues. The CDR3 here is CASSTGTSDGTDTQYF. In DNA form, the CDR3 reads TGTGCCAGCAGCACCGGGACTAGCGATGGCACAGATACGCAGTATTTT.

Here the CDR3 DNA reads TGTGCCAGCAGTTACTCGAACTACCAAGAGACCCAGTACTTC. Translating gives CASSYSNYQETQYF. The chain employs TRBV6-5 and TRBJ2-5; no clear D gene. Germline CDR1 is MNHEY and CDR2 is SVGAGI. The V end lost 0 bases, the J end lost 0 bases, and 5 bases lay between the germline ends. This CDR3 is built from 14 residues.

This clone is a singleton in its sample. The chain uses TRBV5-1 and TRBJ1-1, with 9 bases fitting TRBD1. Trimming took 4 bases from V and 3 from J; bases not matched to a gene: 7. Looked up from germline, CDR1 is SGHRS and CDR2 is YFSETQ. This CDR3 is 15 amino acids long. The CDR3: CASSAYRGLDTEAFF. The DNA of the CDR3 is TGCGCCAGCAGCGCCTACAGGGGGCTGGACACTGAAGCTTTCTTT. Combining the CDR3 with reference TRBV5-1 and TRBJ1-1 gives the whole variable domain KAGVTQTPRYLIKTRGQQVTLSCSPISGHRSVSWYQQTPGQGLQFLFEYFSETQRNKGNFPGRFSGRQFSNSRSEMNVSTLELGDSALYLCASSAYRGLDTEAFFGQGTRLTVV.

Regarding this clone: The same CDR3 is also encoded by other DNA sequences in this sample. This rearrangement joins TRBV5-4 to TRBJ2-3, with 7 bases lining up with TRBD1. V gave up 3 bases and J gave up 0 bases; unmatched junction bases: 1. The germline V gene encodes CDR1 SGHNT and CDR2 YYREEE (reference sequence). This CDR3 contains 14 residues. The CDR3 loop reads CASSSQGSTDTQYF. CDR3 coding DNA: TGTGCCAGCAGCTCACAGGGGAGCACAGATACGCAGTATTTT.

CDR3 loop: CASSSTGHTEAFF. The CDR3, as DNA: TGTGCCAGCAGCTCCACAGGGCACACTGAAGCTTTCTTT. The chain uses TRBV7-6 and TRBJ1-1; possibly TRBD1 for D (6 bases). The CDR3 has 13 amino acids. Per the germline V gene, CDR1 is SGHVS and CDR2 is FNYEAQ. Trimming took off 4 bases at V and 3 bases at J, with 9 bases between the two ends.

The chain joins TRBV5-6 to TRBJ1-5; D gene ambiguous. The ends were cut back, 2 bases at V and 5 bases at J, with 11 bases in the middle. CDR1 is SGHDT and CDR2 is YYEEEE in the germline V gene. CDR3 length: 14 amino acids. DNA for the CDR3: TGTGCCAGCAGCTTTGGAGGTGGGGATCAGCCCCAGCATTTT. Amino acids: CASSFGGGDQPQHF.

This clone was seen once. The V call is TRBV21-1, the J call TRBJ2-1; the D call TRBD2 from the table was never checked on the DNA. TRBV21-1 is a recognized pseudogene. The length of the CDR3 is 15 residues. Here the CDR3 reads CASSRNSGGAPEQFF. The CDR3 DNA sequence: TGTGCCAGCAGCAGAAATAGCGGGGGGGCCCCTGAGCAGTTCTTC.

The chain recombines TRBV28 with TRBJ2-7; 9 bases map to TRBD1. CDR1 and CDR2 (germline): MDHEN, SYDVKM. CDR3 length equals 15 residues. With 5 bases clipped from V and 2 bases from J, the junction kept 7 bases outside the gene matches. The DNA for the CDR3 is TGTGCCAGCAGTCCCCCCGGACAGGGGACCTACGAGCAGTACTTC. Its protein product is CASSPPGQGTYEQYF.

The chain is built from TRBV5-1 and TRBJ2-5; 10 bases fit TRBD1. The germline V gene encodes CDR1 SGHRS and CDR2 YFSETQ. V shed 4 bases and J 7 bases; nucleotides not matched to a gene: 7. The CDR3 is made up of 14 amino acids. The CDR3 sequence is CASSLGQGQGTQYF. In nucleotides, the CDR3 is TGCGCCAGCAGCCTGGGACAGGGGCAGGGGACCCAGTACTTC.

The rearrangement joins TRBV5-6 to TRBJ1-4, with 8 bases aligning to TRBD1. The CDR3 has 15 amino acids. In germline, CDR1 is SGHDT, CDR2 YYEEEE. Trimming cost V 4 bases and J 4 bases; bases outside gene matches: 6. The DNA for the CDR3 is TGTGCCAGCAGCAGTCAGGGGGCGGGTAATGAAAAACTGTTTTTT. Its protein is CASSSQGAGNEKLFF.

The chain has TRBV9 and TRBJ1-2; 7 bases fit TRBD1. Looked up from germline, CDR1 is SGDLS and CDR2 is YYNGEE. J was trimmed by 4 bases and V by 2 bases; bases with no gene match: 2. The CDR3 contains 13 residues. This CDR3 reads CASSVTGLYGYTF. CDR3 nucleotide sequence: TGTGCCAGCAGCGTGACAGGGCTCTATGGCTACACCTTC.

The J gene is TRBJ2-5, the V gene TRBV5-1, with D possibly matching TRBD1 (5 bases). V was clipped by 0 bases and J by 3 bases, with 12 bases between them. CDR3 length: 15 residues. CDR1 is SGHRS, CDR2 YFSETQ, per germline. The CDR3 reads CASSLAHLTEETQYF. For the CDR3, the DNA is TGCGCCAGCAGCTTGGCACATCTGACAGAAGAGACCCAGTACTTC.

J is TRBJ1-5 and V is TRBV7-9; D is undetermined. Germline CDR1 SEHNR, CDR2 FQNEAQ (reference sequence). Trimming removed 5 bases at V and 4 bases at J, with 9 bases between. The CDR3 length is 13 residues. The chain's CDR3 is CASSPSGNQPQHF. The DNA for the CDR3 is TGTGCCAGCAGCCCGTCGGGAAATCAGCCCCAGCATTTT.

This clone was counted a single time. V usage is TRBV5-4 and J usage is TRBJ1-1; a possible D gene is TRBD1 (5 bases). The V gene lost 4 bases and the J gene lost 2 bases, with 15 bases spanning the gap. The CDR3 length is 15 residues. In germline, CDR1 is SGHNT, CDR2 YYREEE (reference sequence). CDR3 bases: TGTGCCAGCAGCGGGGCTCAGGGTTATAACACTGAAGCTTTCTTT. Encoded protein: CASSGAQGYNTEAFF.

V is TRBV12-3 or TRBV12-4 and J is TRBJ1-1; perhaps TRBD1 as D (6 bases). The CDR3 has 13 residues. V gave up 3 bases and J gave up 7 bases, with 12 bases separating them. The CDR3 loop is CASSFQGLGEAFF. In DNA, the CDR3 is TGTGCCAGCAGTTTCCAGGGGCTTGGTGAAGCTTTCTTT.

This chain connects TRBV4-3 to TRBJ1-4; D gene uncertain. The CDR3 contains 16 residues. The V gene's germline CDR1 is LGHNA and CDR2 YSLEER. Trimming removed 1 base from V and 4 bases from J, with 13 bases in between. The CDR3 sequence: CASSQGSGRINEKLFF. The DNA for the CDR3 is TGCGCCAGCAGCCAAGGGAGCGGTAGAATTAATGAAAAACTGTTTTTT.